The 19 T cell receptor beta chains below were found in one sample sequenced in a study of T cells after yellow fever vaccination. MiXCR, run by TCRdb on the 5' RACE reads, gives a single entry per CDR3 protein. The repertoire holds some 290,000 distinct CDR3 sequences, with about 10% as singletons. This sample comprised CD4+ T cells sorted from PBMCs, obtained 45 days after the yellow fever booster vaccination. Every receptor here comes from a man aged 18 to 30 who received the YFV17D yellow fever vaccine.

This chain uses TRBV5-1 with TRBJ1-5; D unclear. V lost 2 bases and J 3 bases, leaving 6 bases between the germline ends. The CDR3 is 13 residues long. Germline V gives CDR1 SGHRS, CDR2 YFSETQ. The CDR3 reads CASSFEVNQPQHF. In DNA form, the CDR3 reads TGCGCCAGCAGCTTTGAGGTCAATCAGCCCCAGCATTTT.

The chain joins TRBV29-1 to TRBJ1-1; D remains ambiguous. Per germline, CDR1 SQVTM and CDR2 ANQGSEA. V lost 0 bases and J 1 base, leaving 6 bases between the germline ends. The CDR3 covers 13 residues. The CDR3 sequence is CSVEETPNTEAFF. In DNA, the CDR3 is TGCAGCGTTGAAGAAACACCGAACACTGAAGCTTTCTTT.

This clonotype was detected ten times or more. The CDR3 nucleotides are TGCAGTGCTAGAGGGGCGGGACTAGCGGGGGAGTACAATGAGCAGTTCTTC. Translated, it gives CSARGAGLAGEYNEQFF. The chain carries TRBV20-1 and TRBJ2-1; 14 bases are shared with TRBD2. V was clipped by 1 base and J by 4 bases; unmatched bases: 6. Germline CDR1 and CDR2: DFQATT and SNEGSKA (reference sequence). The length of the CDR3 is 17 residues.

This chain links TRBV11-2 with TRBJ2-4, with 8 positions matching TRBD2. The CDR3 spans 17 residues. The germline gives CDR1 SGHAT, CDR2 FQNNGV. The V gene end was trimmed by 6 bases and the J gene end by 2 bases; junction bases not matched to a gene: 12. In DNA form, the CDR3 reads TGTGCCAGCAGGTCCCGGCCGGGGGGGGCTACCAAAAACATTCAGTACTTC. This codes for CASRSRPGGATKNIQYF. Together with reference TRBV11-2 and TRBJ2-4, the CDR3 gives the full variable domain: EAGVAQSPRYKIIEKRQSVAFWCNPISGHATLYWYQQILGQGPKLLIQFQNNGVVDDSQLPKDRFSAERLKGVDSTLKIQPAKLEDSAVYLCASRSRPGGATKNIQYFGAGTRLSVL.

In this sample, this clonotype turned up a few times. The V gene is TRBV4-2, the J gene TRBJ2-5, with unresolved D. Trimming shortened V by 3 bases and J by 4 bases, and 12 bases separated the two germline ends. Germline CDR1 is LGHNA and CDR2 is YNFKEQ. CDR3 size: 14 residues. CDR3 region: CASSHLGPGETQYF. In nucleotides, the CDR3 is TGTGCCAGCAGCCATCTGGGCCCGGGAGAGACCCAGTACTTC.

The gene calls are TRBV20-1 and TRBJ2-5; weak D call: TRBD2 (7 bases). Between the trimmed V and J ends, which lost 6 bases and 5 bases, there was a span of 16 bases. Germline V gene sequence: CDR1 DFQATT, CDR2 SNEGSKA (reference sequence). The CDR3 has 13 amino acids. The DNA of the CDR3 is TGCAGTGCCTTTGGGGGGGGGCAGGAGACCCAGTACTTC. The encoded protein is CSAFGGGQETQYF.

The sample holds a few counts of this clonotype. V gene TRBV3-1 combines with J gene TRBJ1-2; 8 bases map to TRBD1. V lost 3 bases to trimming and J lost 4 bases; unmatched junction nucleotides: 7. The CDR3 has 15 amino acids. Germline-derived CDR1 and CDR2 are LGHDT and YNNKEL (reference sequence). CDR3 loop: CASSHADRAVYGYTF. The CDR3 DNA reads TGTGCCAGCAGCCATGCGGACAGGGCGGTCTATGGCTACACCTTC. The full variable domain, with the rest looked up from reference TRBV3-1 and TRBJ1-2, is DTAVSQTPKYLVTQMGNDKSIKCEQNLGHDTMYWYKQDSKKFLKIMFSYNNKELIINETVPNRFSPKSPDKAHLNLHINSLELGDSAVYFCASSHADRAVYGYTFGSGTRLTVV.

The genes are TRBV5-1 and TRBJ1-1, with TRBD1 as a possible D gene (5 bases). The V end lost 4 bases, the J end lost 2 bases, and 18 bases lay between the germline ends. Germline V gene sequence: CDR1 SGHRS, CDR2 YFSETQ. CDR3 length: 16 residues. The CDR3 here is CASSAGTLGLNTEAFF. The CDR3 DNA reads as TGCGCCAGCAGCGCCGGGACTCTTGGGTTAAACACTGAAGCTTTCTTT.

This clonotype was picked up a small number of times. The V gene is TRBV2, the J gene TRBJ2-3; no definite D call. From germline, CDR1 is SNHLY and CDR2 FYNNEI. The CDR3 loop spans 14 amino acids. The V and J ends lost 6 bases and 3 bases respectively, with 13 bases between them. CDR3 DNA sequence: TGTGCCAGCAGCACACCCCCAAAAACAGATACGCAGTATTTT. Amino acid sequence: CASSTPPKTDTQYF.

As DNA, the CDR3 is TGTGCCAGCAGGGTAGCGGGGGGGGGAGATACGCAGTATTTT. It encodes CASRVAGGGDTQYF. V is TRBV3-1 and J is TRBJ2-3; 11 bases match TRBD2. J lost 5 bases, V lost 6 bases, and 4 bases had no gene match. The CDR3 length is 14 residues. In germline, CDR1 is LGHDT, CDR2 YNNKEL (reference sequence).

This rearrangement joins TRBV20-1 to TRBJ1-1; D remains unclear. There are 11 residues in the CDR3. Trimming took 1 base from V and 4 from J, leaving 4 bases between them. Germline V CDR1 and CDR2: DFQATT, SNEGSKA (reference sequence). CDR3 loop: CSARAGTEAFF. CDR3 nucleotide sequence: TGCAGTGCTAGAGCTGGCACTGAAGCTTTCTTT.

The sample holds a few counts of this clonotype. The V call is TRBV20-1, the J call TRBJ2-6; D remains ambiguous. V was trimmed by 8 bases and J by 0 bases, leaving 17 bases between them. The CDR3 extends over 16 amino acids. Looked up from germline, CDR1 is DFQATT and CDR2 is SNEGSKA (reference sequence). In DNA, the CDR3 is TGCAGTTCGGCAACTACCCGATCCTCTGGGGCCAACGTCCTGACTTTC. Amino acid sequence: CSSATTRSSGANVLTF.

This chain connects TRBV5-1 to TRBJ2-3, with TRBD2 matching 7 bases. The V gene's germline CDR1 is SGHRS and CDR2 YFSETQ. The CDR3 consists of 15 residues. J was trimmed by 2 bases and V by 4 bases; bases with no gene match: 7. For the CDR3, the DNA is TGCGCCAGCAGCCTCGGGGGGTACGACACAGATACGCAGTATTTT. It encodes CASSLGGYDTDTQYF.

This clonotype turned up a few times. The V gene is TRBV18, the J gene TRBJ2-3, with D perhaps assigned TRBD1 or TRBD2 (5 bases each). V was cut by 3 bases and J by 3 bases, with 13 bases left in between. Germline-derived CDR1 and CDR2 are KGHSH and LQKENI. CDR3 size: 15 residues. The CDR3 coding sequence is TGTGCCAGCTCACCCTCCGAGGGGAGAACAGATACGCAGTATTTT. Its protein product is CASSPSEGRTDTQYF.

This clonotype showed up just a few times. The CDR3 region is CASSQRQGAYEQYF. As DNA, the CDR3 is TGTGCCAGCAGTCAACGACAGGGGGCCTACGAGCAGTACTTC. The chain has TRBV12-3 or TRBV12-4 and TRBJ2-7; 9 positions match TRBD1. V was clipped by 5 bases and J by 2 bases; unmatched bases: 4. The CDR3 runs to 14 residues.

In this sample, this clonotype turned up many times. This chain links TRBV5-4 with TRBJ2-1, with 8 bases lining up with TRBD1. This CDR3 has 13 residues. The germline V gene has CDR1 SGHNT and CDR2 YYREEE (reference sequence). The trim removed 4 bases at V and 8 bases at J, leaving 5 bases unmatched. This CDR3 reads CASSIDRGDEQFF. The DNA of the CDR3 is TGTGCCAGCAGCATAGACAGGGGCGATGAGCAGTTCTTC. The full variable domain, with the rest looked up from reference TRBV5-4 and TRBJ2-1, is ETGVTQSPTHLIKTRGQQVTLRCSSQSGHNTVSWYQQALGQGPQFIFQYYREEENGRGNFPPRFSGLQFPNYSSELNVNALELDDSALYLCASSIDRGDEQFFGPGTRLTVL.

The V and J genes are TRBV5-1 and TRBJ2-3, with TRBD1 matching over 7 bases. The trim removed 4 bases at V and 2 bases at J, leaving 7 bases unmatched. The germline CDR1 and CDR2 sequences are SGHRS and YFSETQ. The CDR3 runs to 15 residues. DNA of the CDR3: TGCGCCAGCAGCGCAACAGGGGATAACACAGATACGCAGTATTTT. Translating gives CASSATGDNTDTQYF. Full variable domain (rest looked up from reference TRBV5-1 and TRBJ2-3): KAGVTQTPRYLIKTRGQQVTLSCSPISGHRSVSWYQQTPGQGLQFLFEYFSETQRNKGNFPGRFSGRQFSNSRSEMNVSTLELGDSALYLCASSATGDNTDTQYFGPGTRLTVL.

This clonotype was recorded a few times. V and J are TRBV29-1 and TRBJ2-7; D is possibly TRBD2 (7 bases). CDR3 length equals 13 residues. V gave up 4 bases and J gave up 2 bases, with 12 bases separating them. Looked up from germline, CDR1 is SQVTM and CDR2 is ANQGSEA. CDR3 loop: CSVVTGGAYEQYF. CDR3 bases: TGCAGCGTTGTTACGGGGGGCGCCTACGAGCAGTACTTC.

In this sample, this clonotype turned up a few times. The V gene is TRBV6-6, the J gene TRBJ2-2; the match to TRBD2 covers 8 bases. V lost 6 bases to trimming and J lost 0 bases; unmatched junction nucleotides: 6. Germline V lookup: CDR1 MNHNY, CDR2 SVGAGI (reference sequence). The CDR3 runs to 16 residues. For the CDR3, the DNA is TGTGCCAGCAGACCTCGGGGGGGCACGAACACCGGGGAGCTGTTTTTT. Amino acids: CASRPRGGTNTGELFF.